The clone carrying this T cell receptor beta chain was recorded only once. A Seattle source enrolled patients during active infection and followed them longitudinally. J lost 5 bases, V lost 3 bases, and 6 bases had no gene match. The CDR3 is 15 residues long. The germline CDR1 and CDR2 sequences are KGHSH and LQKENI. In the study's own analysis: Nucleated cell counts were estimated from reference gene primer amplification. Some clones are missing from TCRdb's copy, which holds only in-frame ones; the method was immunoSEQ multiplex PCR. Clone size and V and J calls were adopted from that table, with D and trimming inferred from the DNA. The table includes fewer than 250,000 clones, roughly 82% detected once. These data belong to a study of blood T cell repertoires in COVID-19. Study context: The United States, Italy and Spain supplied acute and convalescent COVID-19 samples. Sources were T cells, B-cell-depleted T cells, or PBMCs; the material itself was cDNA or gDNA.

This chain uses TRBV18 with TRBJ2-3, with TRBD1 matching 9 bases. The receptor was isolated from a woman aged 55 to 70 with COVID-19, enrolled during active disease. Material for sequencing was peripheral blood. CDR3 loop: CASSPRTGEGDTQYF. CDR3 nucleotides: TGTGCCAGCTCACCTCGGACAGGGGAGGGAGATACGCAGTATTTT.